This T cell receptor (beta chain) was sequenced for a study of beta chain features in type 1 diabetes. General study points: Patients showed naive, central memory and Treg TCRB repertoires that appeared more similar than those of healthy donors.

This clone came up a few times. Its antigen is unidentified. The CDR3 totals 15 residues. The ends lost 5 bases at V and 4 bases at J; junction bases unmatched: 6. Germline V gene lookup returns CDR1 MNHEY and CDR2 SVGAGI. Reverse transcription of all isolated RNA meant that expressed TCRB transcripts were sequenced. About 3.57 million reads were obtained on average from naive, central memory and regulatory T cell samples. TCRdb's table, derived via immunoSEQ multiplex PCR, lists solely in-frame clones and lacks some. The sample includes under 300,000 clones, under 8.5% of them seen just once. The authors sorted CD4+ naive, central memory, regulatory and stem cell-like memory cells via CD45RO/CCR7/CD25/CD127/CD95/CD27.

The sequenced sample consisted of central memory CD4+ T cells from blood. The V gene is TRBV6-5, the J gene TRBJ2-1, with TRBD1 matching 9 bases. This TCR was sampled from a woman between 18 and 29 years old in good health. CDR3 region: CASSLTGGFYNEQFF. The CDR3 DNA reads TGTGCCAGCAGTCTAACAGGGGGCTTTTACAATGAGCAGTTCTTC.